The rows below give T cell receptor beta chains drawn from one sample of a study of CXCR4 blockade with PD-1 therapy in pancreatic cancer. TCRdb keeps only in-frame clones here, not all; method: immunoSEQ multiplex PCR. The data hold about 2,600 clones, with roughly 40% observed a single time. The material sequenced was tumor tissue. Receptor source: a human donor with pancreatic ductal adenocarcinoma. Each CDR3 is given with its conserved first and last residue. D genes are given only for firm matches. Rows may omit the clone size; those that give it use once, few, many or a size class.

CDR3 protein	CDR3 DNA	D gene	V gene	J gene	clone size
CASNLPGGANTEAFF	TGTGCCAGTAACTTACCGGGGGGCGCGAACACTGAAGCTTTCTTT	.	TRBV19	TRBJ1-1	once
CASSVAGIAVDEQYF	TGTGCCAGCAGCGTAGCTGGGATAGCCGTAGACGAGCAGTACTTC	.	TRBV9	TRBJ2-7	medium-sized
CASSFARGLLEQYF	TGTGCCAGCAGCTTTGCCAGGGGACTACTCGAGCAGTACTTC	.	TRBV11-3	TRBJ2-7	medium-sized
CASSYSIGGSPLHF	TGTGCCAGCAGTTACTCGATAGGGGGGTCACCCCTCCACTTT	.	TRBV6-8	TRBJ1-6	.
CASPASPGELFF	TGTGCCAGCCCCGCCAGTCCTGGGGAGCTGTTTTTT	.	TRBV6-8	TRBJ2-2	.
CATSRDREGPDTQYF	TGTGCCACCAGCAGAGATCGGGAGGGTCCAGATACGCAGTATTTT	TRBD2	TRBV15	TRBJ2-3	.
CASSVTELGYNEQFF	TGTGCCAGCAGCGTAACGGAATTGGGGTACAATGAGCAGTTCTTC	.	TRBV9	TRBJ2-1	medium-sized
CAWSRDRGVDEQYF	TGTGCCTGGAGCAGGGACAGGGGAGTCGACGAGCAGTACTTC	TRBD1	TRBV30	TRBJ2-7	.
CASSLAQGTGELFF	TGCGCCAGCAGCTTGGCTCAGGGCACCGGGGAGCTGTTTTTT	.	TRBV5-1	TRBJ2-2	.
CASSQERFNEKLFF	TGCGCCAGCAGCCAAGAAAGGTTTAATGAAAAACTGTTTTTT	.	TRBV4-1	TRBJ1-4	.
CASSRGPRQYF	TGTGCCAGCAGTCGGGGACCGAGGCAGTATTTT	.	TRBV6-7	TRBJ2-3	.
CAWSATGRNSGANVLTF	TGTGCCTGGAGTGCTACAGGGCGGAACTCTGGGGCCAACGTCCTGACTTTC	.	TRBV30	TRBJ2-6	few
CASSEYGAVNTGELFF	TGCGCCAGCAGTGAGTACGGAGCGGTGAACACCGGGGAGCTGTTTTTT	.	TRBV10-2	TRBJ2-2	.
CASSATGGAIELYGYTF	TGTGCCAGTAGTGCTACAGGGGGCGCGATCGAACTCTATGGCTACACCTTC	TRBD1	TRBV19	TRBJ1-2	.
CAWSAPGAINEKLFF	TGTGCCTGGAGTGCCCCCGGGGCCATTAATGAAAAACTGTTTTTT	.	TRBV30	TRBJ1-4	few
CASSLDTWGRETQYF	TGCGCCAGCAGCTTGGACACTTGGGGCCGGGAGACCCAGTACTTC	.	TRBV5-1	TRBJ2-5	.
CASTSDCLNTEAFF	TGCGCCAGCACCTCGGACTGTTTGAACACTGAAGCTTTCTTT	.	TRBV23-1	TRBJ1-1	medium-sized
CASSPRPGEDTQYF	TGTGCCAGTAGTCCAAGACCGGGGGAAGATACGCAGTATTTT	.	TRBV19	TRBJ2-3	.
CASIVDPREQYF	TGTGCCAGCATCGTGGACCCCCGCGAGCAGTACTTC	.	TRBV6-9	TRBJ2-7	few
CASRKPGGLGNTIYF	TGTGCCAGTAGGAAGCCAGGGGGCCTCGGAAACACCATATATTTT	TRBD1	TRBV19	TRBJ1-3	.
CASSYSIGRNTGELFF	TGTGCCAGCAGTTACTCGATCGGGCGGAACACCGGGGAGCTGTTTTTT	.	TRBV6-8	TRBJ2-2	medium-sized
CAIEKGGQSYEQYF	TGTGCCATCGAAAAGGGGGGACAGAGCTACGAGCAGTACTTC	.	TRBV10-3	TRBJ2-7	few
CARIRDSSYEQYF	TGTGCCAGGATCCGGGACAGTTCCTACGAGCAGTACTTC	TRBD1	TRBV18	TRBJ2-7	.
CASSEGGGTGELFF	TGCGCCAGCAGTGAGGGAGGAGGTACCGGGGAGCTGTTTTTT	.	TRBV10-2	TRBJ2-2	.
CASSLGRGGHNEQFF	TGTGCCAGCAGTCTGGGGCGCGGGGGGCACAATGAGCAGTTCTTC	TRBD2	TRBV6-8	TRBJ2-1	.
CASSPQNLGFSYF	TGTGCCAGCTCACCACAGAATTTGGGTTTTTCATACTTC	.	TRBV18	TRBJ2-7	few
CASSGPGPLTDTQYF	TGTGCCAGCAGCGGTCCGGGACCTCTGACAGATACGCAGTATTTT	.	TRBV9	TRBJ2-3	.
CASSLVRGGLNEQFF	TGTGCCAGCAGCTTGGTGCGGGGGGGTCTCAATGAGCAGTTCTTC	TRBD2	TRBV11-3	TRBJ2-1	medium-sized
CASSPPGGETQYF	TGCGCCAGCAGCCCTCCGGGAGGAGAAACCCAGTACTTC	.	TRBV1	TRBJ2-5	few
CASSQDRGLAGWEQYF	TGCGCCAGCAGCCAAGATCGCGGACTAGCGGGCTGGGAGCAGTACTTC	TRBD2	TRBV4-1	TRBJ2-7	medium-sized
CASSPLQQPNEQFF	TGTGCCAGCTCACCACTCCAACAGCCCAATGAGCAGTTCTTC	.	TRBV18	TRBJ2-1	once
CASSLSPMNTEAFF	TGCGCCAGCAGCTTGTCACCCATGAACACTGAAGCTTTCTTT	.	TRBV5-1	TRBJ1-1	.
CASTNQGNTEAFF	TGTGCCAGCACTAATCAGGGGAACACTGAAGCTTTCTTT	.	TRBV12-5	TRBJ1-1	.
CAWSVRGGEQYF	TGTGCCTGGAGTGTACGTGGGGGGGAGCAGTACTTC	.	TRBV30	TRBJ2-7	few
CAIRGGQPVTEAFF	TGTGCCATCAGAGGGGGACAACCGGTCACTGAAGCTTTCTTT	.	TRBV6-8	TRBJ1-1	.
CATSTELAVNTGELFF	TGTGCCACCAGCACCGAACTAGCGGTGAACACCGGGGAGCTGTTTTTT	TRBD2	TRBV15	TRBJ2-2	.
CASRRTGSREQYF	TGTGCCAGCAGGAGGACAGGGTCAAGGGAGCAGTACTTC	TRBD1	TRBV9	TRBJ2-7	medium-sized
CASSPRQGPRMSYEQYF	TGTGCCAGCAGCCCTCGGCAGGGGCCTCGGATGTCCTACGAGCAGTACTTC	.	TRBV12-1	TRBJ2-7	once
CASSPRAASSYEQYF	TGTGCCAGCTCCCCGCGGGCGGCGAGCTCCTACGAGCAGTACTTC	.	TRBV18	TRBJ2-7	.
CASSPPTTGKRAEAFF	TGTGCCAGCAGTCCTCCAACTACAGGGAAGCGGGCTGAAGCTTTCTTT	.	TRBV28	TRBJ1-1	.
CASSIYGRGQETQYF	TGTGCCAGTAGTATCTATGGGAGGGGGCAAGAGACCCAGTACTTC	.	TRBV19	TRBJ2-5	.
CASSILAGVSEQFF	TGTGCCAGTAGTATTCTAGCGGGAGTCAGTGAGCAGTTCTTC	TRBD2	TRBV19	TRBJ2-1	.
CAWSLPLQRALSSAGNTIYF	TGTGCCTGGAGTCTCCCACTACAGAGGGCGCTAAGCTCCGCTGGAAACACCATATATTTT	.	TRBV30	TRBJ1-3	.
CASSMLSGAYEQYF	TGTGCCAGTAGTATGCTATCAGGGGCCTACGAGCAGTACTTC	.	TRBV19	TRBJ2-7	once
CATSKLLGVGNEQFF	TGTGCCACCAGCAAATTACTAGGGGTCGGCAATGAGCAGTTCTTC	.	TRBV15	TRBJ2-1	.
CASSSAASGNTIYF	TGCGCCAGCAGCTCGGCAGCATCGGGAAACACCATATATTTT	.	TRBV5-1	TRBJ1-3	.
CASSRDRVAGNTIYF	TGTGCCAGCAGTCGTGACAGGGTGGCTGGAAACACCATATATTTT	TRBD1	TRBV6-8	TRBJ1-3	.
CASSSGAAYNEQFF	TGTGCCAGCAGCTCCGGGGCAGCTTACAATGAGCAGTTCTTC	.	TRBV11-3	TRBJ2-1	few
CASTQGSGNTIYF	TGTGCCAGCACCCAGGGCTCTGGAAACACCATATATTTT	.	TRBV6-8	TRBJ1-3	.
CASSPYDKGNQPQHF	TGTGCCAGCTCACCATACGACAAGGGCAATCAGCCCCAGCATTTT	.	TRBV18	TRBJ1-5	.
CASTQGFAGDQPQHF	TGTGCCAGCACTCAGGGTTTCGCCGGGGATCAGCCCCAGCATTTT	.	TRBV6-8	TRBJ1-5	few
CASSPTESYEQYF	TGTGCCAGCTCCCCGACAGAATCCTACGAGCAGTACTTC	.	TRBV18	TRBJ2-7	.
CASSLEGRSTDTQYF	TGCGCCAGCAGCTTGGAAGGCCGTAGCACAGATACGCAGTATTTT	.	TRBV5-1	TRBJ2-3	.
CASSLGPPGMAGGEQYF	TGTGCCAGCAGCTTAGGACCCCCGGGAATGGCGGGGGGCGAGCAGTACTTC	TRBD2	TRBV11-3	TRBJ2-7	.
CASRYGGAQETQYF	TGTGCCAGCAGATACGGGGGAGCCCAAGAGACCCAGTACTTC	.	TRBV6-8	TRBJ2-5	medium-sized
CASRSGTEQYF	TGTGCCAGTAGATCGGGAACAGAGCAGTACTTC	.	TRBV19	TRBJ2-7	.
CASEAAGLSNQYF	TGTGCCAGCGAGGCTGCGGGACTATCCAATCAGTACTTC	TRBD2	TRBV28	TRBJ2-7	once
CASSQGTRDKWF	TGTGCCAGCAGCCAGGGTACTCGGGACAAGTGGTTC	.	TRBV6-8	TRBJ2-7	few
CASSLGDRGLGEQFF	TGTGCCAGCAGCTTAGGTGACAGGGGACTCGGTGAGCAGTTCTTC	TRBD1	TRBV7-7	TRBJ2-1	few
CASSSSGQHNEQFF	TGCGCCAGCAGCTCCTCGGGACAGCACAATGAGCAGTTCTTC	TRBD1	TRBV5-1	TRBJ2-1	few